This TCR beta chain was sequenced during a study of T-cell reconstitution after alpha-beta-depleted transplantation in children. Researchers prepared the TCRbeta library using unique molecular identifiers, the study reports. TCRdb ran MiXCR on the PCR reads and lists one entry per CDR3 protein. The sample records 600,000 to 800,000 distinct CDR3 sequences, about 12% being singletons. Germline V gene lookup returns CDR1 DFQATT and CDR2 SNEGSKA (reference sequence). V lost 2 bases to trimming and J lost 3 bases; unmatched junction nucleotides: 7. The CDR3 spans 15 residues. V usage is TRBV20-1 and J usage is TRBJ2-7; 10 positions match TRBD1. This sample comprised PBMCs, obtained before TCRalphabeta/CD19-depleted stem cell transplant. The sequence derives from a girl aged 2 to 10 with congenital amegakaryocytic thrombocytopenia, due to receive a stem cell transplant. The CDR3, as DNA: TGCAGTGCTAGAAGGTCCGGGACAGGGGTCTACGAGCAGTACTTC. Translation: CSARRSGTGVYEQYF.